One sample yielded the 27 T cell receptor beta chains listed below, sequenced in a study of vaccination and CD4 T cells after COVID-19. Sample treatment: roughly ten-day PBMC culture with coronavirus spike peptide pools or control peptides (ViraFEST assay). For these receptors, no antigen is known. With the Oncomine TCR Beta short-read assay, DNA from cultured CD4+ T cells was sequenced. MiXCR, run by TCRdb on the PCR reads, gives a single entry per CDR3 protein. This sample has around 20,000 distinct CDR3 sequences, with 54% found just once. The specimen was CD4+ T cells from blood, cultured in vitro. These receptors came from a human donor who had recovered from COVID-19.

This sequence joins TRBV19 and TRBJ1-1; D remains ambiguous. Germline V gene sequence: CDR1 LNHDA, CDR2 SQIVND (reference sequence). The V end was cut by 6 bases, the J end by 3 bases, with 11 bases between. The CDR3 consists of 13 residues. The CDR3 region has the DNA TGTGCCAGTAGCCAAACAAGGTACACTGAAGCTTTCTTT. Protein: CASSQTRYTEAFF.

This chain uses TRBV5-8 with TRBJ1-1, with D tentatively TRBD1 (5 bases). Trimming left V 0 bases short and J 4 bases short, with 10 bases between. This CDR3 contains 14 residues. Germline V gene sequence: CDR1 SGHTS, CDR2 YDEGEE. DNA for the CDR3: TGTGCCAGCAGCTTGGGGGGCGGTGGCACTGAAGCTTTCTTT. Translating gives CASSLGGGGTEAFF.

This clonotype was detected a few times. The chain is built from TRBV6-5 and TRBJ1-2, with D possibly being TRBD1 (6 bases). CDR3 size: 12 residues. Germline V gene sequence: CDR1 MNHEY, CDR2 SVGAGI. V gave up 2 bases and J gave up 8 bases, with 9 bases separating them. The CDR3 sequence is CASSYRGEGYTF. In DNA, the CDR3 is TGTGCCAGCAGTTACAGGGGGGAAGGCTACACCTTC.

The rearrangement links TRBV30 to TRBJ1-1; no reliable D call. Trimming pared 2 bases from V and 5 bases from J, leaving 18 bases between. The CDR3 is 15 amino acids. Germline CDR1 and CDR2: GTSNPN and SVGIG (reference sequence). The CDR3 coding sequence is TGTGCCTGGAGTCAAAAACGGACGGCGGGGACTGAAGCTTTCTTT. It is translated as CAWSQKRTAGTEAFF. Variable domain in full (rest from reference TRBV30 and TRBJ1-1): SQTIHQWPATLVQPVGSPLSLECTVEGTSNPNLYWYRQAAGRGLQLLFYSVGIGQISSEVPQNLSASRPQDRQFILSSKKLLLSDSGFYLCAWSQKRTAGTEAFFGQGTRLTVV.

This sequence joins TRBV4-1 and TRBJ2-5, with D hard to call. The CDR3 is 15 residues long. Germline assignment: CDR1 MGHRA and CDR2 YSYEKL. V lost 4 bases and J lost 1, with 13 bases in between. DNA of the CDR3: TGCGCCAGCAGCCCAGGTCAAGGCCCCCAAGAGACCCAGTACTTC. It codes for CASSPGQGPQETQYF.

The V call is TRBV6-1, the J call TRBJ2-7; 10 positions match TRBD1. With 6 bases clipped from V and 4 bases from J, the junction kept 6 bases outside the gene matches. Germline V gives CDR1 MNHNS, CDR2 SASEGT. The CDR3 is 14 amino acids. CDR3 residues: CASRNRDRGYEQYF. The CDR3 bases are TGTGCCAGCAGGAACCGGGACAGGGGTTACGAGCAGTACTTC.

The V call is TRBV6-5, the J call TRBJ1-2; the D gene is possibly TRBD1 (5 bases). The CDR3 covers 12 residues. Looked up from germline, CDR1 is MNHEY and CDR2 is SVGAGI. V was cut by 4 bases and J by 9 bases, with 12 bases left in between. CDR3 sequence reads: CASSFRTSSYTF. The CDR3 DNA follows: TGTGCCAGCAGTTTCCGGACATCTAGCTACACCTTC.

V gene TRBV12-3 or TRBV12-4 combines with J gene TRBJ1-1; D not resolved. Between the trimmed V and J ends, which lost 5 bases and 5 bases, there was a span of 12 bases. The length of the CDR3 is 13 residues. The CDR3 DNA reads TGTGCCAGCAGTCCCAACACGAAAACTGAAGCTTTCTTT. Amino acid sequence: CASSPNTKTEAFF.

CDR3 loop: CASSGGDAGELFF. Written as DNA, the CDR3 is TGTGCCAGTAGCGGGGGTGATGCCGGGGAGCTGTTTTTT. V and J are TRBV19 and TRBJ2-2, with D maybe TRBD2 (6 bases). This CDR3 has 13 residues. Germline loops: CDR1 LNHDA, CDR2 SQIVND (reference sequence). V shed 6 bases and J shed 6 bases, with 11 bases lying between them.

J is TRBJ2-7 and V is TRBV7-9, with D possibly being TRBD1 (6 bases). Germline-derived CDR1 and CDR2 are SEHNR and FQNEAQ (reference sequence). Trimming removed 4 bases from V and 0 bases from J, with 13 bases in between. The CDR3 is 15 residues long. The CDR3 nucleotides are TGTGCCAGCAGCTCCCAGGGGATGCTCTCCTACGAGCAGTACTTC. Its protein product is CASSSQGMLSYEQYF.

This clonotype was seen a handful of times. In nucleotides, the CDR3 is TGTGCCAGCAGCTTAGTACAGGGTGGGGAGACCCAGTACTTC. Translated, it gives CASSLVQGGETQYF. The genes are TRBV7-2 and TRBJ2-5; a possible D gene is TRBD1 (6 bases). CDR1 and CDR2 from the germline V gene are SGHTA and FQGNSA. CDR3 size: 14 residues. The V gene lost 1 base and the J gene lost 5 bases, with 11 bases spanning the gap.

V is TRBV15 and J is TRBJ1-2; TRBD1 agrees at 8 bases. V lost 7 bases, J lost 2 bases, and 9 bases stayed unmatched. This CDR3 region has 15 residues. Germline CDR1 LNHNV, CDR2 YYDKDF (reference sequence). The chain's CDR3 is CATTDFQGANYGYTF. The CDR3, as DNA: TGTGCCACCACCGATTTCCAGGGGGCGAACTATGGCTACACCTTC.

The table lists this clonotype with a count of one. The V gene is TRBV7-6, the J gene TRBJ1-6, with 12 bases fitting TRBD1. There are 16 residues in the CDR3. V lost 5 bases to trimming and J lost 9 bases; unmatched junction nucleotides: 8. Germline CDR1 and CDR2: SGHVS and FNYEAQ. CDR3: CASSPRGDRGRSPLHF. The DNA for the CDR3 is TGTGCCAGCAGCCCCAGGGGGGACAGGGGGCGTTCACCCCTCCACTTT.

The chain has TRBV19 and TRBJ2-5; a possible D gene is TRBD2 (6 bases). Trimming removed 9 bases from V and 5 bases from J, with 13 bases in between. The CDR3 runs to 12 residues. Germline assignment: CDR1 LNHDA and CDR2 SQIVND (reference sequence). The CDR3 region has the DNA TGTGCCAGCTCGGAGGGGTTCGAGACCCAGTACTTC. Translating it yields CASSEGFETQYF.

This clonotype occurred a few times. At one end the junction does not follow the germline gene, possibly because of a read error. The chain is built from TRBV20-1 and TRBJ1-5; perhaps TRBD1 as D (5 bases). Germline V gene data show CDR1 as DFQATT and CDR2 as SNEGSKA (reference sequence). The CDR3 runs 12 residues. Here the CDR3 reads CSARGVDQPQHF. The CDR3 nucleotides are TGCAGTGCCAGAGGGGTTGACCAGCCCCAGCATTTT.

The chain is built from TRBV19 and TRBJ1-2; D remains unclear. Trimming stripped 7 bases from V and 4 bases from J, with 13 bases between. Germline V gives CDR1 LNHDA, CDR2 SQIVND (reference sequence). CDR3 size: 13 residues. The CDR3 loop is CASKKGLPYGYTF. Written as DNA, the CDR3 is TGTGCCAGTAAAAAAGGTCTGCCCTATGGCTACACCTTC.

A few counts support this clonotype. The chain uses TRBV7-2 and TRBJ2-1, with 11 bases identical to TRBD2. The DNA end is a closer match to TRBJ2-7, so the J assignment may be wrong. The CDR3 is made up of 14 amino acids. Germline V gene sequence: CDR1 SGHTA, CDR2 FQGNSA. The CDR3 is CASSPRLAGKEQYF. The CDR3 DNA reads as TGTGCCAGCAGCCCGAGACTAGCGGGGAAAGAGCAGTACTTC.

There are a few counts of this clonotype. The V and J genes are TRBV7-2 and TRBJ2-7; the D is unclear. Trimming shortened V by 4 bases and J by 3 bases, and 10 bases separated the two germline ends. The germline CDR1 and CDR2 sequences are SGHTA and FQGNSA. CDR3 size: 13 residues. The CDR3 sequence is CASSSRYNYEQYF. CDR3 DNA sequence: TGTGCCAGCAGCTCCCGCTATAACTACGAGCAGTACTTC.

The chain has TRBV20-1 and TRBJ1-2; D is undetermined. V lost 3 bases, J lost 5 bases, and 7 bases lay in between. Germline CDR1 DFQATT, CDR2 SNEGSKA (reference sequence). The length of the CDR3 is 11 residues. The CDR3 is CSARSLYGYTF. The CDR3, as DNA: TGCAGTGCTAGGTCATTGTATGGCTACACCTTC.

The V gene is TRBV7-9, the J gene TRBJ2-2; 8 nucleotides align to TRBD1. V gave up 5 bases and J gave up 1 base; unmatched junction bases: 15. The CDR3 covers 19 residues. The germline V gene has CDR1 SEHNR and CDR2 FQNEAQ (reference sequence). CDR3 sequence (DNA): TGTGCCAGCAGCCCCCTGGACAGGGAGTTTTTTGTGAACACCGGGGAGCTGTTTTTT. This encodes CASSPLDREFFVNTGELFF.

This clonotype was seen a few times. This CDR3 is CASSLSASGTYEQYF. DNA of the CDR3: TGTGCCAGCAGTTTATCGGCTAGCGGGACCTACGAGCAGTACTTC. The chain carries TRBV28 and TRBJ2-7, with 9 nucleotides matching TRBD2. This CDR3 is 15 amino acids long. The ends lost 1 base at V and 2 bases at J; junction bases unmatched: 3. Germline V CDR1 and CDR2: MDHEN, SYDVKM. The variable domain in full, completed from reference TRBV28 and TRBJ2-7, reads DVKVTQSSRYLVKRTGEKVFLECVQDMDHENMFWYRQDPGLGLRLIYFSYDVKMKEKGDIPEGYSVSREKKERFSLILESASTNQTSMYLCASSLSASGTYEQYFGPGTRLTVT.

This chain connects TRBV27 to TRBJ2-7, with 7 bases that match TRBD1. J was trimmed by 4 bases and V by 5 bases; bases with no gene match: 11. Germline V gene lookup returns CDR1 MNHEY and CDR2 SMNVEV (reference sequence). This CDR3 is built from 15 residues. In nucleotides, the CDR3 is TGTGCCAGCAGTCCCCAAGGGGGCGATGCTTACGAGCAGTACTTC. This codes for CASSPQGGDAYEQYF.

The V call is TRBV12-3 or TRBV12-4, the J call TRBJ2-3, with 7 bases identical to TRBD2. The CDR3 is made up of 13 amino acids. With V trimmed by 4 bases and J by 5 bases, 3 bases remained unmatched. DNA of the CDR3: TGTGCCAGCAGTTGGCGGGAGTTAGATACGCAGTATTTT. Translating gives CASSWRELDTQYF.

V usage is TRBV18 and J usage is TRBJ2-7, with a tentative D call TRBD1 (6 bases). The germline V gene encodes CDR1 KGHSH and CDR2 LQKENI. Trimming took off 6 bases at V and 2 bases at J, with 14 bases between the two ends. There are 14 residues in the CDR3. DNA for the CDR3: TGTGCCAGCTCGCCGGGGACACCGACCTACGAGCAGTACTTC. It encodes CASSPGTPTYEQYF.

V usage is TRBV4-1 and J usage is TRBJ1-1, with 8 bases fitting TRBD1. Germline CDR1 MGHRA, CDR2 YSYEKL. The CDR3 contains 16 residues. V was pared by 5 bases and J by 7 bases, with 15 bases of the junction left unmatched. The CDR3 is CASSWTGRGDRREAFF. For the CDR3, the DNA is TGCGCCAGCAGCTGGACAGGGCGAGGGGATAGGCGTGAAGCTTTCTTT.

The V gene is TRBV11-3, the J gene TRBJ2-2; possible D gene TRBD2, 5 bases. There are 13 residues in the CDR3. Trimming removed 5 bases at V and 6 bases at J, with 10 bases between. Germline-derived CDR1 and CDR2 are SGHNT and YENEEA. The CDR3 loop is CASSPTISGELFF. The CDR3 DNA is TGTGCCAGCAGCCCGACTATCTCCGGGGAGCTGTTTTTT.

The chain's CDR3 is CSASPSGGMNEQYF. CDR3 sequence (DNA): TGCAGTGCTAGCCCTAGCGGGGGAATGAACGAGCAGTACTTC. The genes are TRBV20-1 and TRBJ2-7, with 10 positions matching TRBD2. This CDR3 region has 14 residues. Germline values: CDR1 DFQATT, CDR2 SNEGSKA (reference sequence). Losses at the gene ends were 3 bases for V and 5 bases for J; bases not matched to a gene: 7.